This paragraph reports one T cell receptor (beta chain). No antigen is known for it. TCRbeta library construction was performed incorporating unique molecular identifiers. TCRdb reprocessed the PCR reads with MiXCR, giving one entry per CDR3 protein. The table records 250,000 to 400,000 distinct CDR3 sequences, around 25% of them present only once. These data belong to a study of T-cell reconstitution after alpha-beta-depleted transplantation in children. Whole-study findings and limits: Expanded graft clones numbering several hundred reportedly gave rise to alpha-beta T cells about two months after transplant. At day 60, the high TCRbeta diversity found in some patients originated from recipient T cells and thymic progenitors that had survived. Newly generated T cells supplied most T-cell counts and diversity one year post-transplant.

Looked up from germline, CDR1 is MNHEY and CDR2 is SMNVEV (reference sequence). CDR3 length: 16 amino acids. J was trimmed by 3 bases and V by 5 bases; bases with no gene match: 6. The chain recombines TRBV27 with TRBJ2-1; 11 positions match TRBD2. Sequenced material: PBMCs, mostly from graft donor cells, taken 180 days after TCRalphabeta/CD19-depleted stem cell transplant. This clonotype originated in a male patient younger than 18 who had a stem cell transplant for acute lymphoblastic leukemia, so the T cells may come from the graft donor. The CDR3 nucleotides are TGTGCCAGCAGTCCGGGACTAGCGGTCCTCTACAATGAGCAGTTCTTC. Its protein product is CASSPGLAVLYNEQFF.